These 18 T cell receptor beta chains were sequenced from one sample in a study of blood T cell repertoires in COVID-19. The table came from immunoSEQ multiplex PCR; TCRdb's copy has only in-frame clones and leaves some out. The data contain more than 85,000 clones, around nine tenths of them singletons. The sample taken for sequencing was peripheral blood. Every receptor here comes from a man between 65 and 85 years old with acute or convalescent COVID-19.

The table lists this clone with a count of one. The gene calls are TRBV5-4 and TRBJ2-5; 8 bases are shared with TRBD2. Germline V gene lookup returns CDR1 SGHNT and CDR2 YYREEE (reference sequence). The CDR3 contains 14 residues. Trimming at V came to 4 bases and at J to 3 bases, leaving 5 bases not matched to a gene. As DNA, the CDR3 is TGTGCCAGCAGCCCGGGGGGACTAGAAGAGACCCAGTACTTC. It encodes CASSPGGLEETQYF.

The V call is TRBV14, the J call TRBJ1-3, with a tentative D call TRBD1 (6 bases). Germline V gene lookup returns CDR1 SGHDN and CDR2 FVKESK. This CDR3 is 17 amino acids long. Trimming stripped 0 bases from V and 2 bases from J, with 14 bases between. The DNA for the CDR3 is TGTGCCAGCAGCCAAGATCCTGGGACAAGGACTGGAAACACCATATATTTT. Translating it yields CASSQDPGTRTGNTIYF.

This chain joins TRBV2 and TRBJ2-3; TRBD2 matches at 8 bases. After removal of 0 bases from V and 2 bases from J, the junction contained 7 bases not matched to a gene. The CDR3 loop spans 17 amino acids. The germline CDR1 and CDR2 sequences are SNHLY and FYNNEI. The CDR3, as DNA: TGTGCCAGCAGTGAAGCGTATCCGGGGGGGCACACAGATACGCAGTATTTT. It codes for CASSEAYPGGHTDTQYF.

V usage is TRBV6-5 and J usage is TRBJ2-1; 15 bases align to TRBD2. CDR1 and CDR2 from the germline V gene are MNHEY and SVGAGI. The CDR3 spans 15 residues. The junction had 9 bases not matched to a gene; V was cut back by 11 bases and J by 7 bases. For the CDR3, the DNA is TGTGCCCTCCGGACTAGCGGGGGGGCTGGGAATGAGCAGTTCTTC. As protein: CALRTSGGAGNEQFF.

The gene calls are TRBV18 and TRBJ1-4, with 9 bases that match TRBD1. Germline V gene data show CDR1 as KGHSH and CDR2 as LQKENI. The CDR3 totals 14 residues. Trimming at V came to 5 bases and at J to 6 bases, leaving 4 bases not matched to a gene. CDR3 protein: CASSEQGADEKLFF. CDR3 coding DNA: TGTGCCAGCTCAGAACAGGGGGCTGATGAAAAACTGTTTTTT.

The genes are TRBV5-4 and TRBJ2-3, with 8 bases matching TRBD1. Germline lookup yields CDR1 SGHNT and CDR2 YYREEE (reference sequence). Trimming took 3 bases from V and 2 from J; bases not matched to a gene: 8. There are 16 residues in the CDR3. The CDR3: CASSSSGQGDTDTQYF. CDR3 DNA: TGTGCCAGCAGCTCATCCGGACAGGGAGACACAGATACGCAGTATTTT.

This sequence joins TRBV5-1 and TRBJ2-2; TRBD2 might be the D (6 bases). V was trimmed by 0 bases and J by 3 bases, leaving 9 bases between them. The CDR3 is 15 residues long. Germline V gives CDR1 SGHRS, CDR2 YFSETQ. CDR3 sequence: CASSLVSGYTGELFF. CDR3 bases: TGCGCCAGCAGCTTGGTTAGCGGTTACACCGGGGAGCTGTTTTTT.

This clone is a singleton in its sample. This chain links TRBV12-3 or TRBV12-4 with TRBJ1-2; D possibly corresponds to TRBD1 (5 bases). CDR3 length: 12 residues. Trimming cost V 11 bases and J 4 bases, with 14 bases left between them. The CDR3 coding sequence is TGTGCCTCTTCGGGGGAAACCTATGGCTACACCTTC. It codes for CASSGETYGYTF.

The chain employs TRBV7-6 and TRBJ1-1; TRBD1 matches 8 bases. Germline values: CDR1 SGHVS, CDR2 FNYEAQ. CDR3 size: 16 residues. V lost 5 bases and J lost 2; bases outside the gene matches: 10. In nucleotides, the CDR3 is TGTGCCAGCAGCCCAGGACAGGGTCGAGGTAACACTGAAGCTTTCTTT. It yields the protein CASSPGQGRGNTEAFF. The full variable domain, its missing parts supplied by reference TRBV7-6 and TRBJ1-1, is GAGVSQSPRYKVTKRGQDVALRCDPISGHVSLYWYRQALGQGPEFLTYFNYEAQQDKSGLPNDRFSAERPEGSISTLTIQRTEQRDSAMYRCASSPGQGRGNTEAFFGQGTRLTVV.

This rearrangement joins TRBV5-4 to TRBJ2-5; 8 bases line up with TRBD2. CDR3 length equals 16 residues. Per the germline V gene, CDR1 is SGHNT and CDR2 is YYREEE (reference sequence). V gave up 2 bases and J gave up 1 base; unmatched junction bases: 7. The CDR3 coding sequence is TGTGCCAGCAGCTTAGGTAGCGGGGCTGCCCAAGAGACCCAGTACTTC. It translates to CASSLGSGAAQETQYF.

The rearrangement links TRBV3-1 (or the pseudogene TRBV3-2) to TRBJ1-4, with TRBD1 matching over 8 bases. The germline gives CDR1 LGHDT, CDR2 YNNKEL (reference sequence). This CDR3 is built from 15 residues. J lost 8 bases, V lost 0 bases, and 5 bases had no gene match. The CDR3 spells CASSQDPGGYEKLFF. DNA for the CDR3: TGTGCCAGCAGCCAAGACCCAGGGGGCTACGAAAAACTGTTTTTT.

The chain uses TRBV28 and TRBJ1-2; TRBD1 matches 8 bases. This CDR3 is built from 14 residues. CDR1 and CDR2 (germline): MDHEN, SYDVKM. Trimming took 8 bases from V and 3 from J; bases not matched to a gene: 8. DNA of the CDR3: TGTGCCAGCGCGACAGGGGTCAAGGACTATGGCTACACCTTC. Amino acid sequence: CASATGVKDYGYTF.

This clone was seen only once. The chain joins TRBV30 to TRBJ2-6; 11 nucleotides match TRBD1. The CDR3 is made up of 17 amino acids. V was pared by 3 bases and J by 0 bases, with 4 bases of the junction left unmatched. Germline CDR1 GTSNPN, CDR2 SVGIG (reference sequence). The CDR3 nucleotides are TGTGCCTGGAGAGCCGGGACAGGGGGCTCTGGGGCCAACGTCCTGACTTTC. Protein sequence: CAWRAGTGGSGANVLTF.

The chain is built from TRBV5-6 and TRBJ1-4, with TRBD1 identical over 11 bases. Germline loops: CDR1 SGHDT, CDR2 YYEEEE. This CDR3 region has 15 residues. The ends lost 4 bases at V and 7 bases at J; junction bases unmatched: 6. DNA of the CDR3: TGTGCCAGCAGCCGGACAGGGGGCATGAGTGAAAAACTGTTTTTT. It encodes CASSRTGGMSEKLFF. The complete variable domain, with remaining parts taken from reference TRBV5-6 and TRBJ1-4, reads DAGVTQSPTHLIKTRGQQVTLRCSPKSGHDTVSWYQQALGQGPQFIFQYYEEEERQRGNFPDRFSGHQFPNYSSELNVNALLLGDSALYLCASSRTGGMSEKLFFGSGTQLSVL.

This clone was picked up one time. The chain couples TRBV5-1 to TRBJ1-2; no firm D call. CDR3 length equals 15 residues. Germline V gene lookup returns CDR1 SGHRS and CDR2 YFSETQ. The V and J ends lost 0 bases and 8 bases respectively, with 17 bases between them. This chain's CDR3 is CASSLGERKWWGYTF. CDR3 in DNA: TGCGCCAGCAGCTTGGGTGAGCGGAAATGGTGGGGCTACACCTTC.

The CDR3 coding sequence is TGTGCCTGGAGTAAGACGGACAGGAAGAATGAAAAACTGTTTTTT. This codes for CAWSKTDRKNEKLFF. The chain has TRBV30 and TRBJ1-4; 7 bases align to TRBD1. The length of the CDR3 is 15 residues. The V gene end was trimmed by 2 bases and the J gene end by 5 bases; junction bases not matched to a gene: 8. Germline assignment: CDR1 GTSNPN and CDR2 SVGIG (reference sequence).

The genes are TRBV5-5 and TRBJ1-3, with unresolved D. Germline values: CDR1 SGHKS, CDR2 YYEKEE (reference sequence). With 4 bases removed from V and 0 bases from J, the gap between germline ends came to 11 bases. The length of the CDR3 is 15 residues. CDR3 DNA sequence: TGTGCCAGCAGCCCCTATCTTCTCTCTGGAAACACCATATATTTT. The encoded protein is CASSPYLLSGNTIYF.

This clone was seen only a few times. V and J are TRBV11-2 and TRBJ1-1, with a weak D call TRBD1 (6 bases). Germline V gene lookup returns CDR1 SGHAT and CDR2 FQNNGV. The CDR3 is 15 residues long. V was shortened by 2 bases and J by 4 bases, with 14 bases between the two germline ends. The CDR3 sequence: CASSLYMGAGTEAFF. The CDR3 nucleotides read TGTGCCAGCAGCTTATATATGGGGGCCGGCACTGAAGCTTTCTTT.